This T cell receptor beta chain came from a study of OX40 agonist ivuxolimab in advanced cancers. There are 13 residues in the CDR3. The germline V and J ends were trimmed by 5 bases and 13 bases, with 15 bases remaining between them. Per germline, CDR1 LNHDA and CDR2 SQIVND (reference sequence). Clones were sequenced by immunoSEQ multiplex PCR, and TCRdb holds only the in-frame ones, with some missing. Of 55,000 to 65,000 clones in the sample, approximately 86% were seen once. This clone was detected a few times. The TCR comes from an adult with an advanced solid tumor such as melanoma, head and neck, liver or kidney cancer. This chain uses TRBV19 with TRBJ1-6; D is undetermined. Specimen: CD4+ or CD8+ T cells sorted from blood, collected in a trial of the OX40 agonist ivuxolimab. CDR3 residues: CASSPQQNIPLHF. In DNA, the CDR3 is TGTGCCAGTAGTCCCCAGCAGAATATTCCCCTCCACTTT.